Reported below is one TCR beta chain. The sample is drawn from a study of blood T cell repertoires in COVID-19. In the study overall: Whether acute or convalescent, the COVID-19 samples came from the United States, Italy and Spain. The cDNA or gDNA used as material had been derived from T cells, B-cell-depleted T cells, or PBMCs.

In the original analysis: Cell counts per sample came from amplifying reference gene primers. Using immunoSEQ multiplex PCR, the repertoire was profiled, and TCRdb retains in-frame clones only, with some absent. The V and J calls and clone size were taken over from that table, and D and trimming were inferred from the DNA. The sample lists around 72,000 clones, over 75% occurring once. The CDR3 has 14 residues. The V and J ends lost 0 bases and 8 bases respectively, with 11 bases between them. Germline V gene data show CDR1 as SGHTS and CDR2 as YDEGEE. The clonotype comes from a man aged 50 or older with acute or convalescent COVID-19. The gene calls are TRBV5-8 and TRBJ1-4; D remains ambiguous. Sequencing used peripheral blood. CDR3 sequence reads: CASSLAGIEEKLFF. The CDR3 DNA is TGTGCCAGCAGCTTGGCGGGAATTGAGGAAAAACTGTTTTTT.